These 3 T cell receptor beta chains share one sample of origin, sequenced in a study of post-analysis software for immune sequencing data. Study-level results: In patients, about 5 TRBV segments were more frequent than in controls, with TRBV5-6, TRBV5-1 and TRBV20-1 among them.

Antigens for these TCRs are unknown. Researchers reported that TCR beta cDNA libraries carried unique molecular identifiers. TCRdb ran MiXCR on the PCR reads and lists one entry per CDR3 protein. The table shows 700,000 to 900,000 distinct CDR3 sequences, with more than 45% occurring only once. Sequencing was performed on blood. The source is a girl aged 10 to 17 with multiple sclerosis.

This clonotype was detected a few times. This chain connects TRBV7-8 to TRBJ2-3; TRBD2 matches 11 bases. With V trimmed by 6 bases and J by 4 bases, 6 bases remained unmatched. The CDR3 runs to 15 residues. Germline CDR1 SGHVS, CDR2 FQNEAQ. Here the CDR3 DNA reads TGTGCCAGCAGGGATAGCGGGAGGGCCCCAGATACGCAGTATTTT. This translates into CASRDSGRAPDTQYF.

The chain links TRBV12-3 or TRBV12-4 to TRBJ2-1, with 7 bases aligning to TRBD2. This CDR3 has 16 amino acids. Losses at the gene ends were 1 base for V and 7 bases for J; bases not matched to a gene: 10. Here the CDR3 reads CASSLGGGPRGNEQFF. CDR3 bases: TGTGCCAGCAGTTTAGGGGGGGGACCCCGGGGGAATGAGCAGTTCTTC.

This clonotype showed up just a few times. This chain links TRBV6-5 with TRBJ2-7; D may correspond to TRBD1 or TRBD2 (5 bases each). Germline V gene sequence: CDR1 MNHEY, CDR2 SVGAGI. V lost 0 bases to trimming and J lost 3 bases, with 15 bases between them. The CDR3 has 16 residues. The CDR3 sequence: CASSYSRGRGNYEQYF. The CDR3, as DNA: TGTGCCAGCAGTTACTCCCGGGGTAGGGGTAACTACGAGCAGTACTTC.